What follows describes a single T cell receptor beta chain. This entry belongs to a study of blood T cell repertoires in COVID-19. At the level of the study: The origin of the acute and convalescent COVID-19 samples was the United States, Italy and Spain. Sample material is recorded as cDNA or gDNA derived from T cells, B-cell-depleted T cells, or PBMCs.

Per the authors' pipeline: Nucleated cell counts were estimated from reference gene primer amplification. Assay: immunoSEQ multiplex PCR; the TCRdb copy retains only in-frame clones and omits some. For V, J and clone size, that table is used; D and trimming come from the DNA. The sample shows under 300,000 clones, more than 75% of them seen only once. The CDR3 is made up of 16 amino acids. Trimming cost V 3 bases and J 0 bases; bases outside gene matches: 6. Germline V gene data show CDR1 as SGHVS and CDR2 as FNYEAQ. V and J are TRBV7-6 and TRBJ2-7; 9 nucleotides agree with TRBD2. Sequencing used peripheral blood. The TCR was taken from a woman between 40 and 55 years old who had recovered from COVID-19. This CDR3 is CASSFLPSGISYEQYF. The CDR3 DNA follows: TGTGCCAGCAGCTTTTTACCTAGCGGGATCTCCTACGAGCAGTACTTC.